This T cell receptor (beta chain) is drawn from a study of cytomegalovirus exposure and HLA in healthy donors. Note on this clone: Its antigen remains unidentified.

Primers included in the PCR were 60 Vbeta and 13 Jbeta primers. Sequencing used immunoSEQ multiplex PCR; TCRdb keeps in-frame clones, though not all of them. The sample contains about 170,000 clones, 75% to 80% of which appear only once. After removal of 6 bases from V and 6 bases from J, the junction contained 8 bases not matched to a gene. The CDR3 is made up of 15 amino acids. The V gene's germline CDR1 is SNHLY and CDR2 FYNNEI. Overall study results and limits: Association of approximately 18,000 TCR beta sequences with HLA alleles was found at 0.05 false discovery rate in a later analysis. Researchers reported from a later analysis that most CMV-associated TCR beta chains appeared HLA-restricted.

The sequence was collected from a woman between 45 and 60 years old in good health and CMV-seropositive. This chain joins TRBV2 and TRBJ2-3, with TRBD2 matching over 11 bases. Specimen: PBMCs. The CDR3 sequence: CASRGLAGVRDTQYF. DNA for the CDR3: TGTGCCAGCAGAGGACTAGCGGGCGTCCGTGATACGCAGTATTTT. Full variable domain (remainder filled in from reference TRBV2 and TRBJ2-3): EPEVTQTPSHQVTQMGQEVILRCVPISNHLYFYWYRQILGQKVEFLVSFYNNEISEKSEIFDDQFSVERPDGSNFTLKIRSTKLEDSAMYFCASRGLAGVRDTQYFGPGTRLTVL.